This entry lists 21 T cell receptor beta chains sequenced from one sample in a study of control samples from healthy donors and cancer patients. Clones were read by immunoSEQ multiplex PCR, and TCRdb kept only the in-frame ones, dropping some. The table lists roughly 20,000 clones, about 83% of them singletons. The sequencing sample was made of PBMCs. Source of these receptors: a man between 60 and 70 years old with head and neck cancer.

The V gene is TRBV6-6, the J gene TRBJ1-1; no firm D call. CDR3 length equals 13 residues. Germline CDR1 and CDR2: MNHNY and SVGAGI (reference sequence). V lost 2 bases and J lost 1, with 5 bases in between. In DNA form, the CDR3 reads TGTGCCAGCAGTTACGGACCGAACACTGAAGCTTTCTTT. Translated, it gives CASSYGPNTEAFF.

V and J are TRBV7-2 and TRBJ2-7, with 9 bases matching TRBD1. V gave up 7 bases and J gave up 3 bases; unmatched junction bases: 10. The CDR3 covers 15 residues. Germline CDR1 and CDR2: SGHTA and FQGNSA. CDR3 in amino acids: CASTLAGQGNYEQYF. Here the CDR3 DNA reads TGTGCCAGCACCTTGGCGGGACAGGGAAACTACGAGCAGTACTTC.

The V and J genes are TRBV5-1 and TRBJ2-3, with TRBD1 as a possible D gene (6 bases). In germline, CDR1 is SGHRS, CDR2 YFSETQ. V gave up 0 bases and J gave up 1 base, with 9 bases separating them. CDR3 length: 15 residues. CDR3: CASSLAEGGTDTQYF. CDR3 in DNA: TGCGCCAGCAGCTTGGCCGAGGGGGGCACAGATACGCAGTATTTT. Full variable domain (remainder filled in from reference TRBV5-1 and TRBJ2-3): KAGVTQTPRYLIKTRGQQVTLSCSPISGHRSVSWYQQTPGQGLQFLFEYFSETQRNKGNFPGRFSGRQFSNSRSEMNVSTLELGDSALYLCASSLAEGGTDTQYFGPGTRLTVL.

The chain joins TRBV19 to TRBJ2-1; D is perhaps TRBD2 (5 bases). The CDR3 contains 11 residues. CDR1 LNHDA and CDR2 SQIVND come from the germline V gene (reference sequence). V lost 3 bases, J lost 9 bases, and 6 bases lay in between. This CDR3 is CASSIEGEQFF. CDR3 nucleotides: TGTGCCAGTAGTATTGAGGGTGAGCAGTTCTTC.

This sequence joins TRBV11-3 and TRBJ2-1; 13 bases align to TRBD2. The ends lost 10 bases at V and 3 bases at J; junction bases unmatched: 6. Germline values: CDR1 SGHNT, CDR2 YENEEA. The CDR3 is made up of 15 amino acids. The CDR3, as DNA: TGTGCCACCCAACTAGCGGGGGGGTTCTACAATGAGCAGTTCTTC. Translated, it gives CATQLAGGFYNEQFF.

The chain recombines TRBV5-1 with TRBJ2-7, with 7 bases fitting TRBD1. V shed 0 bases, J shed 5 bases, and the junction held 8 bases outside the gene matches. CDR3 length equals 15 residues. In germline, CDR1 is SGHRS, CDR2 YFSETQ. CDR3 nucleotides: TGCGCCAGCAGCTTGGAACGGACAGGAGTCCACGAGCAGTACTTC. Its translation is CASSLERTGVHEQYF.

The chain carries TRBV27 and TRBJ2-2; 7 bases are a match to TRBD2. J gave up 1 base and V 6 bases, and 8 bases lay outside the gene matches. This CDR3 is 16 amino acids long. Germline values: CDR1 MNHEY, CDR2 SMNVEV (reference sequence). The CDR3 DNA reads TGTGCCAGCAGCCCTCTGGGACTACAGAACACCGGGGAGCTGTTTTTT. This codes for CASSPLGLQNTGELFF.

This clone was counted only a few times. The J gene is TRBJ1-4, the V gene TRBV19, with D possibly matching TRBD1 (6 bases). The CDR3 spans 16 residues. Germline V CDR1 and CDR2: LNHDA, SQIVND (reference sequence). Trimming shortened V by 1 base and J by 4 bases, and 13 bases separated the two germline ends. CDR3 residues: CASSIGGTPFNEKLFF. In nucleotides, the CDR3 is TGTGCCAGTAGTATAGGAGGGACACCTTTTAATGAAAAACTGTTTTTT.

The CDR3 DNA reads TGTGCCAGCAGCCCGGGGAAACGGGGGGCAGGGGAGACCCAGTACTTC. This sequence encodes CASSPGKRGAGETQYF. The chain has TRBV11-2 and TRBJ2-5; tentatively, D is TRBD2 (7 bases). This CDR3 is 16 amino acids long. Per germline, CDR1 SGHAT and CDR2 FQNNGV. V lost 5 bases to trimming and J lost 5 bases, with 21 bases between them.

This rearrangement joins TRBV20-1 to TRBJ1-2, with D perhaps TRBD1 (5 bases). The CDR3 totals 12 residues. Trimming removed 3 bases from V and 7 bases from J, with 12 bases in between. Germline V CDR1 and CDR2: DFQATT, SNEGSKA (reference sequence). The CDR3, as DNA: TGCAGTGCTAGTCGTGGTCAGGGTGGCTACACCTTC. It is translated as CSASRGQGGYTF.

The CDR3 reads CASSLRTGSTDTQYF. The CDR3 DNA follows: TGTGCCAGCAGTCTCCGGACAGGTAGCACAGATACGCAGTATTTT. The rearrangement links TRBV28 to TRBJ2-3, with 7 bases lining up with TRBD1. This CDR3 has 15 residues. Germline CDR1 MDHEN, CDR2 SYDVKM. The ends lost 5 bases at V and 0 bases at J; junction bases unmatched: 5.

V and J are TRBV28 and TRBJ1-5; 8 bases map to TRBD1. CDR3 length equals 20 residues. The trim removed 1 base at V and 0 bases at J, leaving 14 bases unmatched. Germline V gene lookup returns CDR1 MDHEN and CDR2 SYDVKM. The CDR3 region is CASSLFEVQGGRYSNQPQHF. The CDR3 DNA reads TGTGCCAGCAGTTTATTTGAGGTACAGGGGGGACGTTATAGCAATCAGCCCCAGCATTTT.

The rearrangement links TRBV7-9 to TRBJ1-2, with TRBD1 matching over 9 bases. The length of the CDR3 is 14 residues. With V trimmed by 2 bases and J by 7 bases, 5 bases remained unmatched. Germline V lookup: CDR1 SEHNR, CDR2 FQNEAQ (reference sequence). The CDR3 DNA reads TGTGCCAGCAGCTTAACGGGACAGGGTTTTGGCTACACCTTC. Protein product: CASSLTGQGFGYTF.

This clone was detected only once. The rearrangement links TRBV6-6 to TRBJ1-3; D remains ambiguous. The CDR3 is made up of 15 amino acids. CDR1 and CDR2 (germline): MNHNY, SVGAGI (reference sequence). Trimming removed 7 bases at V and 4 bases at J, with 17 bases between. In DNA form, the CDR3 reads TGTGCCAGCACCAGGATTACGAATCCCGGAAACACCATATATTTT. As protein: CASTRITNPGNTIYF.

The J gene is TRBJ2-4, the V gene TRBV29-1; a possible D gene is TRBD1 (6 bases). The CDR3 loop spans 16 amino acids. The germline gives CDR1 SQVTM, CDR2 ANQGSEA. V lost 3 bases and J lost 1, with 16 bases in between. The CDR3 DNA follows: TGCAGCGTTGAGGCGAACAGGGCCTGGGCCAAAAACATTCAGTACTTC. Residues: CSVEANRAWAKNIQYF.

The gene calls are TRBV15 and TRBJ2-7; 10 bases match TRBD1. The J segment lost 5 bases and the V segment lost 3 bases, leaving 4 bases of the junction unmatched. This CDR3 spans 14 amino acids. CDR1 is LNHNV, CDR2 YYDKDF, per germline (reference sequence). The CDR3 region is CATSSGTGDNEQYF. DNA of the CDR3: TGTGCCACCAGCAGCGGGACAGGGGATAACGAGCAGTACTTC.

CDR3 residues: CASSLGGALSYNEQFF. For the CDR3, the DNA is TGTGCCAGCAGCCTGGGGGGGGCCCTATCCTACAATGAGCAGTTCTTC. This chain connects TRBV27 to TRBJ2-1; tentatively, D is TRBD2 (7 bases). Per germline, CDR1 MNHEY and CDR2 SMNVEV (reference sequence). This CDR3 is 16 amino acids long. With 6 bases removed from V and 1 base from J, the gap between germline ends came to 16 bases.

The chain is built from TRBV9 and TRBJ2-2; 13 nucleotides agree with TRBD2. This CDR3 region has 16 residues. Looked up from germline, CDR1 is SGDLS and CDR2 is YYNGEE. The J segment lost 9 bases and the V segment lost 0 bases, leaving 5 bases of the junction unmatched. The CDR3 region has the DNA TGTGCCAGCAGCGTAGGGCAGACTAGCGGGAGGAGGGAGCTGTTTTTT. Its translation: CASSVGQTSGRRELFF. Full variable domain (rest looked up from reference TRBV9 and TRBJ2-2): DSGVTQTPKHLITATGQRVTLRCSPRSGDLSVYWYQQSLDQGLQFLIQYYNGEERAKGNILERFSAQQFPDLHSELNLSSLELGDSALYFCASSVGQTSGRRELFFGEGSRLTVL.

The chain is built from TRBV12-3 or TRBV12-4 and TRBJ1-1; weak D call: TRBD1 (5 bases). V was cut by 8 bases and J by 1 base, with 11 bases left in between. This CDR3 spans 13 amino acids. CDR3 protein: CASGLQENTEAFF. For the CDR3, the DNA is TGTGCCAGCGGATTACAGGAGAACACTGAAGCTTTCTTT.

This clone was observed a single time. J is TRBJ2-1 and V is TRBV20-1; D unclear. Trimming removed 4 bases at V and 7 bases at J, with 5 bases between. CDR3 length: 10 residues. Germline V lookup: CDR1 DFQATT, CDR2 SNEGSKA (reference sequence). The CDR3: CSATVNEQFF. As DNA, the CDR3 is TGCAGTGCTACCGTGAATGAGCAGTTCTTC.

This chain uses TRBV5-1 with TRBJ2-6; TRBD1 is a possible D gene (5 bases). The CDR3 runs 18 residues. V shed 0 bases and J shed 0 bases, with 13 bases lying between them. Germline CDR1 is SGHRS and CDR2 is YFSETQ. The CDR3 DNA follows: TGCGCCAGCAGCTTGGTGGCAGGGATTCCCTCTGGGGCCAACGTCCTGACTTTC. Translating gives CASSLVAGIPSGANVLTF.